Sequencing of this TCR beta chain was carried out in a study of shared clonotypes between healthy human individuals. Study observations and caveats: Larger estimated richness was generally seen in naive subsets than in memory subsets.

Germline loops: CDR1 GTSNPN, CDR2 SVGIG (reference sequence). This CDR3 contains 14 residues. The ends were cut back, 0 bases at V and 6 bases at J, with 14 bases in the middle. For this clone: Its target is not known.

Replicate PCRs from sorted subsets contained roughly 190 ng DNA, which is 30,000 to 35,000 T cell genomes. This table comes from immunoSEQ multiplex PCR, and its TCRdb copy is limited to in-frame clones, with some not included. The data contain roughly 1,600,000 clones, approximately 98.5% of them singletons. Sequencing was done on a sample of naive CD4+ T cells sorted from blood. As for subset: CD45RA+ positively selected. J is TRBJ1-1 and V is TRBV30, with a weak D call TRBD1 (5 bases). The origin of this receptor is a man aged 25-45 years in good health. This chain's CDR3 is CAWSVGPRDPEAFF. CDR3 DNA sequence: TGTGCCTGGAGTGTCGGGCCGAGGGACCCTGAAGCTTTCTTT.